This entry lists 9 T cell receptor beta chains sequenced from one sample in a study of blood T cell repertoires in COVID-19. TCRdb keeps only in-frame clones here, not all; method: immunoSEQ multiplex PCR. This sample has 25,000 or so clones, with 86% found just once. The sequenced sample consisted of peripheral blood. These receptors all stem from a human donor with acute or convalescent COVID-19. The donor label of this sample is uncertain.

The chain couples TRBV5-1 to TRBJ2-5, with D tentatively TRBD2 (5 bases). Looked up from germline, CDR1 is SGHRS and CDR2 is YFSETQ. The germline V and J ends were trimmed by 3 bases and 1 base, with 13 bases remaining between them. The CDR3 is made up of 15 amino acids. The CDR3 loop reads CASSWSPGSQETQYF. The DNA of the CDR3 is TGCGCCAGCAGCTGGAGCCCGGGATCCCAAGAGACCCAGTACTTC.

The chain uses TRBV19 and TRBJ1-5; 8 nucleotides match TRBD1. This CDR3 is 16 amino acids long. Trimming removed 3 bases from V and 3 bases from J; junction bases left unmatched: 7. The germline V gene has CDR1 LNHDA and CDR2 SQIVND (reference sequence). CDR3 DNA: TGTGCCAGTAGTATGGGGACAGGATGGGTCAATCAGCCCCAGCATTTT. It is translated as CASSMGTGWVNQPQHF.

This clone was picked up a small number of times. The chain uses TRBV2 and TRBJ1-5; 9 nucleotides agree with TRBD1. Losses at the gene ends were 6 bases for V and 5 bases for J; bases not matched to a gene: 5. CDR1 and CDR2 (germline): SNHLY, FYNNEI. CDR3 length equals 14 residues. The CDR3 is CASSRDRDDQPQHF. The CDR3 nucleotides read TGTGCCAGCAGCCGGGACAGGGATGATCAGCCCCAGCATTTT.

The gene calls are TRBV5-1 and TRBJ1-1; TRBD1 matches at 10 bases. The CDR3 totals 15 residues. V was pared by 6 bases and J by 0 bases, with 5 bases of the junction left unmatched. Germline V gene data show CDR1 as SGHRS and CDR2 as YFSETQ. The CDR3 is CASTRTGGLNTEAFF. The CDR3 DNA reads TGCGCCAGCACCCGGACAGGGGGACTGAACACTGAAGCTTTCTTT.

The J gene is TRBJ1-2, the V gene TRBV14; TRBD1 is a possible D gene (5 bases). The CDR3 covers 16 residues. V gave up 2 bases and J gave up 2 bases, with 15 bases separating them. CDR1 SGHDN and CDR2 FVKESK come from the germline V gene. The CDR3 DNA reads TGTGCCAGCAGCCAAAAAACCCCCCAGGGAAACTATGGCTACACCTTC. Translation: CASSQKTPQGNYGYTF.

This rearrangement joins TRBV2 to TRBJ1-5; unclear D gene. The CDR3 is made up of 14 amino acids. CDR1 is SNHLY, CDR2 FYNNEI, per germline. V lost 3 bases to trimming and J lost 7 bases, with 13 bases between them. This chain's CDR3 is CASSDGWAKQPQHF. CDR3 bases: TGTGCCAGCAGTGATGGCTGGGCGAAACAGCCCCAGCATTTT. The full variable domain, completed using reference TRBV2 and TRBJ1-5, is EPEVTQTPSHQVTQMGQEVILRCVPISNHLYFYWYRQILGQKVEFLVSFYNNEISEKSEIFDDQFSVERPDGSNFTLKIRSTKLEDSAMYFCASSDGWAKQPQHFGDGTRLSIL.

The rearrangement joins TRBV12-3 or TRBV12-4 to TRBJ1-1; D remains ambiguous. CDR3 length: 13 residues. Trimming pared 5 bases from V and 6 bases from J, leaving 13 bases between. The CDR3 reads CASSPAPRAEAFF. The CDR3 DNA sequence: TGTGCCAGCAGTCCGGCCCCGCGGGCTGAAGCTTTCTTT.

The chain links TRBV11-2 to TRBJ2-1; D is possibly TRBD1 (6 bases). CDR3 length: 14 amino acids. The ends were cut back, 6 bases at V and 15 bases at J, with 24 bases in the middle. Germline V gene lookup returns CDR1 SGHAT and CDR2 FQNNGV. The DNA of the CDR3 is TGTGCCAGCAGGAGTACGGGACAACCCCACCCCGGGTTCTTC. This sequence encodes CASRSTGQPHPGFF.

The chain combines TRBV27 with TRBJ1-3; tentatively, D is TRBD1 (6 bases). This CDR3 has 12 residues. Per the germline V gene, CDR1 is MNHEY and CDR2 is SMNVEV (reference sequence). Trimming stripped 5 bases from V and 6 bases from J, with 8 bases between. The CDR3 here is CASSDRINTIYF. The CDR3 DNA is TGTGCCAGCAGTGACAGGATAAACACCATATATTTT.